Included here is one T cell receptor (beta chain) sequence, with context. The sample originates from a study of blood T cell repertoires in COVID-19. Study-wide background: Sample material is recorded as cDNA or gDNA derived from T cells, B-cell-depleted T cells, or PBMCs.

Profiling relied on immunoSEQ multiplex PCR, and the TCRdb table lists in-frame clones only, not all of them. Of 65,000 to 85,000 clones listed, around 87% are singletons. V was clipped by 2 bases and J by 9 bases, with 21 bases between them. Germline V gene data show CDR1 as SGHRS and CDR2 as YFSETQ. The CDR3 consists of 15 residues. This chain links TRBV5-1 with TRBJ2-7; no clear D gene. The specimen was peripheral blood. The source of this sequence is a woman aged 18 to 35 with acute or convalescent COVID-19. CDR3 residues: CASSLSPGIYASQYF. In nucleotides, the CDR3 is TGCGCCAGCAGCTTATCCCCGGGTATCTATGCGTCGCAGTACTTC.